One sample yielded the 14 T cell receptor beta chains listed below, sequenced in a study of T-cell reconstitution after alpha-beta-depleted transplantation in children. Unique molecular identifiers tagged the TCRbeta library. TCRdb recomputed calls from the PCR reads with MiXCR, one row per CDR3 protein. The sample yields about 200,000 distinct CDR3 sequences, approximately 7% seen once. The sequencing used PBMCs, collected before TCRalphabeta/CD19-depleted stem cell transplant. These receptors came from a boy aged 2 to 10 with acute lymphoblastic leukemia, due to receive a stem cell transplant.

The genes are TRBV6-1 and TRBJ2-5; 9 bases agree with TRBD2. Germline loops: CDR1 MNHNS, CDR2 SASEGT. V shed 6 bases, J shed 7 bases, and the junction held 12 bases outside the gene matches. The CDR3 contains 15 residues. The CDR3 reads CASSQGLAYSGTQYF. The DNA for the CDR3 is TGTGCCAGCAGCCAGGGACTAGCTTATAGCGGGACCCAGTACTTC.

This rearrangement joins TRBV29-1 to TRBJ1-2; D is unresolved. CDR3 size: 12 residues. Per the germline V gene, CDR1 is SQVTM and CDR2 is ANQGSEA. The ends were cut back, 0 bases at V and 4 bases at J, with 6 bases in the middle. CDR3 nucleotide sequence: TGCAGCGTTGAAGAATCCTTCTATGGCTACACCTTC. Translated, it gives CSVEESFYGYTF.

In its sample, this clonotype was seen a few times. The CDR3 region has the DNA TGTGCCAGCAGGGAGCCGGGACCTACACGTGGCTACACCTTC. Its translation: CASREPGPTRGYTF. The V call is TRBV27, the J call TRBJ1-2, with D maybe TRBD1 (5 bases). Germline-derived CDR1 and CDR2 are MNHEY and SMNVEV (reference sequence). The CDR3 contains 14 residues. The V and J ends lost 6 bases and 7 bases respectively, with 18 bases between them.

This clonotype was seen at least ten times. V usage is TRBV13 and J usage is TRBJ2-7; tentatively, D is TRBD2 (5 bases). The germline V and J ends were trimmed by 6 bases and 6 bases, with 15 bases remaining between them. The germline V gene encodes CDR1 PRHDT and CDR2 FYEKMQ (reference sequence). The CDR3 extends over 13 amino acids. The CDR3 bases are TGTGCCAGCAGACTAGGGCGATCTTCCGAGCAGTACTTC. Amino acids: CASRLGRSSEQYF.

There are many counts of this clonotype. J is TRBJ2-5 and V is TRBV28; D remains ambiguous. With 2 bases removed from V and 4 bases from J, the gap between germline ends came to 8 bases. Germline V gives CDR1 MDHEN, CDR2 SYDVKM. This CDR3 region has 13 residues. Here the CDR3 DNA reads TGTGCCAGCAGTTTAGTGCGAGGAGAGACCCAGTACTTC. It encodes CASSLVRGETQYF. The complete variable domain, with remaining parts taken from reference TRBV28 and TRBJ2-5, reads DVKVTQSSRYLVKRTGEKVFLECVQDMDHENMFWYRQDPGLGLRLIYFSYDVKMKEKGDIPEGYSVSREKKERFSLILESASTNQTSMYLCASSLVRGETQYFGPGTRLLVL.

This clonotype was counted at least ten times. V is TRBV15 and J is TRBJ2-3, with D possibly being TRBD2 (6 bases). Trimming left V 0 bases short and J 2 bases short, with 12 bases between. The CDR3 runs 16 residues. Per the germline V gene, CDR1 is LNHNV and CDR2 is YYDKDF (reference sequence). The CDR3 nucleotides are TGTGCCACCAGCAGAGATTTAGGAGGGTACACAGATACGCAGTATTTT. Its protein product is CATSRDLGGYTDTQYF.

The CDR3 loop reads CATSRIGQSNTEAFF. The DNA for the CDR3 is TGTGCCACCAGCAGAATAGGACAGTCGAACACTGAAGCTTTCTTT. The V gene is TRBV15, the J gene TRBJ1-1; D may be TRBD1 (6 bases). In germline, CDR1 is LNHNV, CDR2 YYDKDF (reference sequence). This CDR3 contains 15 residues. V gave up 2 bases and J gave up 1 base, with 11 bases separating them.

This clonotype was recorded at least ten times. This sequence joins TRBV2 and TRBJ1-2; 9 bases match TRBD1. Germline V gene sequence: CDR1 SNHLY, CDR2 FYNNEI. The junction had 3 bases not matched to a gene; V was cut back by 5 bases and J by 8 bases. The CDR3 has 12 amino acids. CDR3 sequence (DNA): TGTGCCAGCAGTAAGGACAGGGGCGGCTACACCTTC. Protein: CASSKDRGGYTF.

This clonotype occurred many times. V is TRBV12-3 or TRBV12-4 and J is TRBJ2-6, with no clear D. The CDR3 is made up of 16 amino acids. Trimming cost V 6 bases and J 4 bases, with 16 bases left between them. The CDR3: CASSRPPLSGANVLTF. Here the CDR3 DNA reads TGTGCCAGCAGCCGCCCACCTCTATCCGGGGCCAACGTCCTGACTTTC.

In this sample, this clonotype turned up many times. The V and J genes are TRBV19 and TRBJ1-1, with D hard to call. The CDR3 spans 14 residues. V lost 5 bases and J 1 base, leaving 11 bases between the germline ends. Germline loops: CDR1 LNHDA, CDR2 SQIVND (reference sequence). The CDR3 DNA follows: TGTGCCAGTAGTCAGCATCAGTCGAACACTGAAGCTTTCTTT. It codes for CASSQHQSNTEAFF.

This clonotype was recorded a few times. The chain links TRBV5-1 to TRBJ1-4, with TRBD1 matching 7 bases. Looked up from germline, CDR1 is SGHRS and CDR2 is YFSETQ. This CDR3 has 14 residues. V shed 4 bases and J 4 bases; nucleotides not matched to a gene: 4. CDR3 sequence reads: CASSGDSLNEKLFF. CDR3 nucleotide sequence: TGCGCCAGCAGCGGGGACAGCCTTAATGAAAAACTGTTTTTT.

This clonotype occurred many times. The rearrangement uses TRBV3-1 and TRBJ2-1, with D unresolved. Deletions cut 0 bases from V and 9 bases from J, with 9 bases between. From germline, CDR1 is LGHDT and CDR2 YNNKEL (reference sequence). CDR3 length: 13 residues. The CDR3 sequence: CASSQEPPLEQFF. CDR3 nucleotides: TGTGCCAGCAGCCAAGAGCCCCCGCTTGAGCAGTTCTTC.

This clonotype has ten or more counts. This sequence joins TRBV12-3 or TRBV12-4 and TRBJ2-3, with TRBD2 matching over 8 bases. The CDR3 spans 15 residues. V was pared by 7 bases and J by 6 bases, with 12 bases of the junction left unmatched. CDR3 in DNA: TGTGCCAGCACCCTGCGGGCGGGGGGAGGGGATACGCAGTATTTT. Its protein is CASTLRAGGGDTQYF.

This clonotype was detected ten times or more. CDR3 region: CSVRTGVVYEQYF. The CDR3 DNA sequence: TGCAGCGTAAGGACAGGGGTCGTCTACGAGCAGTACTTC. The chain links TRBV29-1 to TRBJ2-7; 9 bases map to TRBD1. Germline CDR1 reads SQVTM; CDR2 reads ANQGSEA. There are 13 residues in the CDR3. V lost 6 bases and J lost 3; bases outside the gene matches: 6.